The 10 T cell receptor beta chains below all came from one sample that was sequenced in a study of shared clonotypes between healthy human individuals. Clones were sequenced by immunoSEQ multiplex PCR, and TCRdb holds only the in-frame ones, with some missing. The sample has about 770,000 clones, roughly two thirds seen once. Sequencing was done on a sample of memory CD4+ T cells sorted from blood. Subset: CD45RA-negative fraction. These receptors originate from a woman aged 25 to 39 in good health.

J is TRBJ1-2 and V is TRBV7-6; D ambiguous. CDR1 is SGHVS and CDR2 is FNYEAQ in the germline V gene. This CDR3 comprises 13 residues. Trimming pared 1 base from V and 0 bases from J, leaving 3 bases between. DNA for the CDR3: TGTGCCAGCAGCTTAGGCCCTAACTATGGCTACACCTTC. Protein: CASSLGPNYGYTF.

In the case of this clone: One end of the junction fails to match germline, which may point to a read error. The rearrangement uses TRBV5-1 and TRBJ2-7; TRBD2 matches 14 bases. The germline V gene has CDR1 SGHRS and CDR2 YFSETQ. The CDR3 contains 14 residues. CDR3 residues: CASSLDGLAGGGNF. CDR3 bases: TGCGCCAGCAGCTTGGACGGACTAGCGGGAGGAGGAAACTTC.

The J gene is TRBJ2-3, the V gene TRBV6-5, with 13 bases lining up with TRBD2. This CDR3 comprises 15 residues. From germline, CDR1 is MNHEY and CDR2 SVGAGI. J was trimmed by 5 bases and V by 8 bases; bases with no gene match: 7. The CDR3 DNA reads TGTGCCAGCCACCGGACTAGCGGGAGTGTAGATACGCAGTATTTT. It yields the protein CASHRTSGSVDTQYF.

The V and J genes are TRBV11-2 and TRBJ1-3; D not resolved. This CDR3 is 18 amino acids long. Trimming pared 4 bases from V and 2 bases from J, leaving 21 bases between. Germline V CDR1 and CDR2: SGHAT, FQNNGV. This CDR3 is CASSSGLKWGGTGNTIYF. The CDR3 DNA is TGTGCCAGCAGCTCAGGACTAAAATGGGGTGGGACTGGAAACACCATATATTTT. The whole variable domain, filled in from reference TRBV11-2 and TRBJ1-3, reads EAGVAQSPRYKIIEKRQSVAFWCNPISGHATLYWYQQILGQGPKLLIQFQNNGVVDDSQLPKDRFSAERLKGVDSTLKIQPAKLEDSAVYLCASSSGLKWGGTGNTIYFGEGSWLTVV.

The genes are TRBV4-2 and TRBJ2-3, with D hard to call. CDR1 and CDR2 (germline): LGHNA, YNFKEQ. V gave up 0 bases and J gave up 0 bases, with 10 bases separating them. The CDR3 runs to 16 residues. CDR3 loop: CASSQDGIQSTDTQYF. CDR3 bases: TGTGCCAGCAGCCAAGATGGCATCCAGAGCACAGATACGCAGTATTTT.

The V call is TRBV28, the J call TRBJ1-5; 8 nucleotides align to TRBD1. CDR1 is MDHEN and CDR2 is SYDVKM in the germline V gene. J lost 2 bases, V lost 1 base, and 10 bases had no gene match. CDR3 length equals 18 residues. The CDR3 nucleotides are TGTGCCAGCAGTTTATTTTGCCCAGGGGGCAATTGCAATCAGCCCCAGCATTTT. It specifies CASSLFCPGGNCNQPQHF.

This chain uses TRBV19 with TRBJ2-1, with D perhaps assigned TRBD1 or TRBD2 (6 bases each). Germline loops: CDR1 LNHDA, CDR2 SQIVND (reference sequence). CDR3 size: 14 residues. Trimming stripped 8 bases from V and 0 bases from J, with 11 bases between. The CDR3 DNA follows: TGTGCCAGTCTACGGGGGCCCTCCTACAATGAGCAGTTCTTC. It specifies CASLRGPSYNEQFF. The complete variable domain, with remaining parts taken from reference TRBV19 and TRBJ2-1, reads DGGITQSPKYLFRKEGQNVTLSCEQNLNHDAMYWYRQDPGQGLRLIYYSQIVNDFQKGDIAEGYSVSREKKESFPLTVTSAQKNPTAFYLCASLRGPSYNEQFFGPGTRLTVL.

V usage is TRBV28 and J usage is TRBJ2-7; D is unclear. The CDR3 runs to 11 residues. Trimming left V 5 bases short and J 6 bases short, with 8 bases between. CDR1 is MDHEN and CDR2 is SYDVKM in the germline V gene. In nucleotides, the CDR3 is TGTGCCAGCAGTGCCCGGTTCGAGCAGTACTTC. Residues: CASSARFEQYF.

As concerns this clone: Other DNA sequences within the sample encode an identical CDR3. CDR3 bases: TGTGCCAGCAGTAAACAGGGTTACACTGAAGCTTTCTTT. Amino acids: CASSKQGYTEAFF. The genes are TRBV2 and TRBJ1-1, with D tentatively TRBD1 (6 bases). This CDR3 region has 13 residues. The germline V gene has CDR1 SNHLY and CDR2 FYNNEI. Trimming took 5 bases from V and 3 from J, leaving 10 bases between them.

The rearrangement joins TRBV27 to TRBJ2-5, with unresolved D. The V gene's germline CDR1 is MNHEY and CDR2 SMNVEV (reference sequence). This CDR3 is built from 14 residues. Trimming took 5 bases from V and 5 from J, leaving 15 bases between them. The CDR3 protein is CASSPSSLRETQYF. As DNA, the CDR3 is TGTGCCAGCAGTCCTTCTTCCCTTCGGGAGACCCAGTACTTC.